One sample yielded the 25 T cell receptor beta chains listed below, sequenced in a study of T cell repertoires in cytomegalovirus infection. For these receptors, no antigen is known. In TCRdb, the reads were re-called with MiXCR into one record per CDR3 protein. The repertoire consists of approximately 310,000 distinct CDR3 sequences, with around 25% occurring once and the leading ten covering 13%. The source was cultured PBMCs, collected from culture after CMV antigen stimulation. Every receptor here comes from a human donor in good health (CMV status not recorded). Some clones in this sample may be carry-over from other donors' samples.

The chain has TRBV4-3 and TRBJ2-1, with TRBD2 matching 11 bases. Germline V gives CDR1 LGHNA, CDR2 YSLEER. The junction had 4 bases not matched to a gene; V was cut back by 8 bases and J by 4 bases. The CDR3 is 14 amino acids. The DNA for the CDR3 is TGCGCCAGCGCCACTAGCGGGGGTTACAATGAGCAGTTCTTC. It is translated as CASATSGGYNEQFF.

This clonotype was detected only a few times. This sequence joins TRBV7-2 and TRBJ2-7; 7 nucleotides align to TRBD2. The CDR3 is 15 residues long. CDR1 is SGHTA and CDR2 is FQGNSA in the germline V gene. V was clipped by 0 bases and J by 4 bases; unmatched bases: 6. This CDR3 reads CASSLALSSGYEQYF. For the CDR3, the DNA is TGTGCCAGCAGCTTAGCGCTGTCTAGCGGATACGAGCAGTACTTC.

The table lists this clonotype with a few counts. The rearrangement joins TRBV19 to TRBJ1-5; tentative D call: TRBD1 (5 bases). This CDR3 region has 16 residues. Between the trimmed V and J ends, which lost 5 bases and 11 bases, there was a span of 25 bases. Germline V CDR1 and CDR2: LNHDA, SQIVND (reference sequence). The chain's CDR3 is CASSPDRLVGMGAQHF. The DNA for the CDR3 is TGTGCCAGTAGTCCCGACCGTTTGGTGGGGATGGGGGCCCAGCATTTT.

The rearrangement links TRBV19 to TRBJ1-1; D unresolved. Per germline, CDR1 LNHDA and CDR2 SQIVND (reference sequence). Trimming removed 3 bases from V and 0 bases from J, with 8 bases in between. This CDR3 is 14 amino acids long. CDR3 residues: CASSISQMNTEAFF. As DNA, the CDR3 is TGTGCCAGTAGTATCAGCCAGATGAACACTGAAGCTTTCTTT.

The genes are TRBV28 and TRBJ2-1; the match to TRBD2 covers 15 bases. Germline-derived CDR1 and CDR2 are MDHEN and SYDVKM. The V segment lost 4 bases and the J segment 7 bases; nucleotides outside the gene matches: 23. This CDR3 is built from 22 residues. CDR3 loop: CASSYSFRGQITGLAGGNEQFF. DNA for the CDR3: TGTGCCAGCAGTTACTCCTTTAGGGGACAGATAACGGGACTAGCGGGAGGAAATGAGCAGTTCTTC.

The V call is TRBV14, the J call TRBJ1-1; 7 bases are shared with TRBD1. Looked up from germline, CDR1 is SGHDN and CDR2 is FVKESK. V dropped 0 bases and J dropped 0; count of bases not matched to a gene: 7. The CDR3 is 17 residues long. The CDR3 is CASSQELGRGVNTEAFF. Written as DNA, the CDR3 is TGTGCCAGCAGCCAAGAACTTGGCAGGGGGGTGAACACTGAAGCTTTCTTT.

CDR3 in amino acids: CASGPVRGNNQPQHF. The CDR3 DNA reads as TGTGCCAGCGGTCCGGTTAGGGGAAACAATCAGCCCCAGCATTTT. J is TRBJ1-5 and V is TRBV6-1; perhaps TRBD1 as D (5 bases). This CDR3 spans 15 amino acids. Per germline, CDR1 MNHNS and CDR2 SASEGT. The V gene lost 8 bases and the J gene lost 3 bases, with 17 bases spanning the gap.

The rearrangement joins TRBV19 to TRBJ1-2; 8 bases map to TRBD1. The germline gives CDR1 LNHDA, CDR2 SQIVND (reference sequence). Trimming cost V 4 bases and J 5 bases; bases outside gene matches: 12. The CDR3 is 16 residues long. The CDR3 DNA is TGTGCCAGTAGTAAAACACAGGCCCAGGGGGCTTATGGCTACACCTTC. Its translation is CASSKTQAQGAYGYTF.

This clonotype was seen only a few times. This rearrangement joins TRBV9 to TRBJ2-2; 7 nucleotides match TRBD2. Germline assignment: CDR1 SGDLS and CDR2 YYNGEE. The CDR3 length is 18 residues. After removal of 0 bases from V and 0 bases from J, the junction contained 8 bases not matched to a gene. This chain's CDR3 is CASSVVVGGPANTGELFF. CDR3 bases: TGTGCCAGCAGCGTAGTGGTGGGAGGGCCCGCGAACACCGGGGAGCTGTTTTTT.

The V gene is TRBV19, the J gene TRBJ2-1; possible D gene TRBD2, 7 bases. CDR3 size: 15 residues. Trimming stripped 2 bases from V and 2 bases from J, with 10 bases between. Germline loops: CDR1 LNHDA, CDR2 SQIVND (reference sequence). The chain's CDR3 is CASSIRRGPYNEQFF. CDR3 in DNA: TGTGCCAGTAGTATACGGCGGGGGCCCTACAATGAGCAGTTCTTC.

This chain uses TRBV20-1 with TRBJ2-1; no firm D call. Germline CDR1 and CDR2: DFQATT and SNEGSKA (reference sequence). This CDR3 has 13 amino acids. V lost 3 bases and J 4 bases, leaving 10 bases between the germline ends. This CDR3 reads CSASGMIYNEQFF. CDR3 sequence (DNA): TGCAGTGCTAGTGGGATGATTTACAATGAGCAGTTCTTC.

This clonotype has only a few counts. DNA of the CDR3: TGTGCCAGCACCTTCAACCTAGCGGGAGTCAATGAGCAGTTCTTC. This translates into CASTFNLAGVNEQFF. The chain recombines TRBV6-1 with TRBJ2-1; TRBD2 aligns across 10 bases. V was pared by 7 bases and J by 6 bases, with 9 bases of the junction left unmatched. The CDR3 runs to 15 residues. Germline V gives CDR1 MNHNS, CDR2 SASEGT.

CDR3 loop: CATGGTGVNEQFF. The CDR3 bases are TGTGCCACCGGCGGGACAGGGGTCAATGAGCAGTTCTTC. The chain links TRBV6-2 or TRBV6-3 to TRBJ2-1; TRBD1 aligns across 10 bases. In germline, CDR1 is MNHEY, CDR2 SVGEGT. V gave up 10 bases and J gave up 6 bases; unmatched junction bases: 6. This CDR3 is built from 13 residues.

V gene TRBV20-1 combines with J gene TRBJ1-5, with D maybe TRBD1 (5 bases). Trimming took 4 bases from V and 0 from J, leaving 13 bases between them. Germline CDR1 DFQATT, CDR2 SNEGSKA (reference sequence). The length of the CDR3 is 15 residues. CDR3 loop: CSATGTDYSNQPQHF. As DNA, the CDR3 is TGCAGTGCTACGGGGACGGACTATAGCAATCAGCCCCAGCATTTT.

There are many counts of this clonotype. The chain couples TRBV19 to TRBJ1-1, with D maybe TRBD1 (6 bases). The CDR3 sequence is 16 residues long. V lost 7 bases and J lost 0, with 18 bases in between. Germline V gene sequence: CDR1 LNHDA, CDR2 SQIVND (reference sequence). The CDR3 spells CASTAAGGSMNTEAFF. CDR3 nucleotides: TGTGCCAGTACCGCGGCTGGGGGCAGCATGAACACTGAAGCTTTCTTT.

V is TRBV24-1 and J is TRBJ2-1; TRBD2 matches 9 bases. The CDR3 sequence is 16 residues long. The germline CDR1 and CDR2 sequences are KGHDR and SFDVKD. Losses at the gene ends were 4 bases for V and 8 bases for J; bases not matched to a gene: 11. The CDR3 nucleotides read TGTGCCACCAGTGACCCGGGCGGGAGGGGAATCTATGAGCAGTTCTTC. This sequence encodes CATSDPGGRGIYEQFF.

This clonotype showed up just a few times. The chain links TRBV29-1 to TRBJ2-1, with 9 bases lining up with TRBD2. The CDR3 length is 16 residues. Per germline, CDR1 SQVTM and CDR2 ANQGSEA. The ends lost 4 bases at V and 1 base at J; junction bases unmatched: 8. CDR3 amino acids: CSVGGLAGNSYNEQFF. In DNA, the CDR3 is TGCAGCGTTGGAGGTCTAGCGGGGAATTCCTACAATGAGCAGTTCTTC.

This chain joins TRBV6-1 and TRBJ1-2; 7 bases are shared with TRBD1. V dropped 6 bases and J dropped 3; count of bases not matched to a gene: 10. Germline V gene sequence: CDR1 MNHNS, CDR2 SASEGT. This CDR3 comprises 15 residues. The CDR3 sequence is CASSLTGTEDYGYTF. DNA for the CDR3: TGTGCCAGCAGCCTAACCGGGACAGAAGACTATGGCTACACCTTC.

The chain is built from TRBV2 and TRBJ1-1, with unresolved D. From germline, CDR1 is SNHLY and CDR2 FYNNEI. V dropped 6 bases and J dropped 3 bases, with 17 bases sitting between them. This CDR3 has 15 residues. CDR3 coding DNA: TGTGCCAGCAGCCAGGAACCTTTTAGGGACACTGAAGCTTTCTTT. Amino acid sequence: CASSQEPFRDTEAFF.

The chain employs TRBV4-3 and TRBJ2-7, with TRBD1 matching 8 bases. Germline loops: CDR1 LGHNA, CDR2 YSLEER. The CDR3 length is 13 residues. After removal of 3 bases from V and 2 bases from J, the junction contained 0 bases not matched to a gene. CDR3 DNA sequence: TGCGCCAGCAGCCAGGACAGGGCCTACGAGCAGTACTTC. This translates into CASSQDRAYEQYF.

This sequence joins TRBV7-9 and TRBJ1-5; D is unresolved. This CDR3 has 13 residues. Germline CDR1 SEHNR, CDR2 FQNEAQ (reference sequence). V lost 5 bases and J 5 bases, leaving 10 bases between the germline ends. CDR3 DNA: TGTGCCAGCAGCCCGGACGGATATCAGCCCCAGCATTTT. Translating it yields CASSPDGYQPQHF.

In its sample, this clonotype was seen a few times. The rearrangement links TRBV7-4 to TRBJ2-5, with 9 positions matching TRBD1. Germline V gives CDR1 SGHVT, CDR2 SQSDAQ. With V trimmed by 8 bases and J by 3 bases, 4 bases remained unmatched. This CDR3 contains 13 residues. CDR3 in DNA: TGTGCCAGCCCGGACAGGGGCGAAGAGACCCAGTACTTC. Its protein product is CASPDRGEETQYF. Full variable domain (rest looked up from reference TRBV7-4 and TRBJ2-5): GAGVSQSPRYKVAKRGRDVALRCDSISGHVTLYWYRQTLGQGSEVLTYSQSDAQRDKSGRPSGRFSAERPERSVSTLKIQRTEQGDSAVYLCASPDRGEETQYFGPGTRLLVL.

For the CDR3, the DNA is TGTGCCAGCAGTGAAGTACCAACCAACTTAGGACAGGCCACAACCCTAGCCAAAAACATTCAGTACTTC. Its protein is CASSEVPTNLGQATTLAKNIQYF. The V call is TRBV2, the J call TRBJ2-4, with TRBD1 matching over 7 bases. Trimming at V came to 1 base and at J to 0 bases, leaving 24 bases not matched to a gene. This CDR3 contains 23 residues. CDR1 and CDR2 (germline): SNHLY, FYNNEI.

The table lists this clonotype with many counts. The CDR3 nucleotides are TGTGCCAGCAGCTCCCAGGCCGGTCAGCCCCAGCATTTT. Its translation is CASSSQAGQPQHF. The chain joins TRBV11-2 to TRBJ1-5, with D unclear. The germline V gene encodes CDR1 SGHAT and CDR2 FQNNGV. The CDR3 spans 13 residues. Between the trimmed V and J ends, which lost 4 bases and 6 bases, there was a span of 10 bases.

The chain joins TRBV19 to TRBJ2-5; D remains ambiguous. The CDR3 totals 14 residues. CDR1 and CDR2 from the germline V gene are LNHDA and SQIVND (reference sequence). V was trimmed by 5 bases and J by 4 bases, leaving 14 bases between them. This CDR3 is CASSRTPGRETQYF. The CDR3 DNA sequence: TGTGCCAGTAGTCGCACACCCGGACGAGAGACCCAGTACTTC.